This is a list of T cell receptor beta chains from one sample in a study of blood T cell repertoires in COVID-19. This table comes from immunoSEQ multiplex PCR, and its TCRdb copy is limited to in-frame clones, with some not included. The table has 200,000 to 300,000 clones, approximately 81% seen once. Sequenced input: peripheral blood. These receptors were obtained from a man between 60 and 70 years old with acute or convalescent COVID-19. The CDR3 runs from the conserved cysteine through the conserved F or W. D genes are given only for firm matches. Clone size is shown for a subset of rows, as once, few, many or a class of expanded clone.

j_gene,v_gene,d_gene,abundance,CDR3nt,CDR3aa
TRBJ1-4,TRBV14,NA,few,TGTGCCAGCAGCCCCAACCGGGTCGTCAGCGGGGAAAAACTGTTTTTT,CASSPNRVVSGEKLFF
TRBJ2-7,TRBV5-1,TRBD1,NA,TGCGCCAGCAGCCCCGGACAGGGGGAATACGAGCAGTACTTC,CASSPGQGEYEQYF
TRBJ1-5,TRBV7-2,NA,NA,TGTGCCAGCAGCTTTTCGGGGTTCGAGGGCAATCAGCCCCAGCATTTT,CASSFSGFEGNQPQHF
TRBJ2-7,TRBV10-3,TRBD1,NA,TGTGCCATCAGATACGACAGGGGGTCCTACGAGCAGTACTTC,CAIRYDRGSYEQYF
TRBJ2-7,TRBV27,TRBD1,NA,TGTGCCAGCAGTTTAAGGGGACAGATCTACGAGCAGTACTTC,CASSLRGQIYEQYF
TRBJ2-1,TRBV7-9,TRBD1,NA,TGTGCCAGCAGCTCACCTGGGACAGCCTCTTTGGGCAATGAGCAGTTCTTC,CASSSPGTASLGNEQFF
TRBJ2-7,TRBV6-5,TRBD1,NA,TGTGCCAGCAGTTACTCGGGCACAGGGGAGCGCGAGCAGTACTTC,CASSYSGTGEREQYF
TRBJ2-3,TRBV9,TRBD2,NA,TGTGCCAGCAGCCTTGGGACTAGCGGGATCACAGATACGCAGTATTTT,CASSLGTSGITDTQYF
TRBJ2-7,TRBV11-1,NA,NA,TGTGCCAGCAGTTATAGTTGGTCCTACGAGCAGTACTTC,CASSYSWSYEQYF
TRBJ2-1,TRBV27,TRBD2,NA,TGTGCCAGCAGCCCCCAAGGACTAGCAGCCTACAATGAGCAGTTCTTC,CASSPQGLAAYNEQFF
TRBJ1-3,TRBV7-3,TRBD1,NA,TGTGCCAGCAAGGGGACAGGGGTTTCTGGAAACACCATATATTTT,CASKGTGVSGNTIYF
TRBJ1-5,TRBV4-1,TRBD1,once,TGCGCCAGCAGCCAAGAGGTTCCGGCAGGGGGGTTCAATCAGCCCCAGCATTTT,CASSQEVPAGGFNQPQHF
TRBJ2-1,TRBV6-2/TRBV6-3,TRBD1,NA,TGTGCCAGCAGTTACCTCCCCCGGACAGGAGCCCACAATGAGCAGTTCTTC,CASSYLPRTGAHNEQFF
TRBJ1-2,TRBV7-8,TRBD1,NA,TGTGCCAGCAGCTTTGACAGGGTCTATGGCTACACCTTC,CASSFDRVYGYTF
TRBJ2-3,TRBV20-1,NA,NA,TGCAGTGCAAGGCAGGGGGATACGCAGTATTTT,CSARQGDTQYF
TRBJ2-2,TRBV4-2,TRBD2,NA,TGTGCCAGCAGCCACTTACTAGCGGGGGCGAACACCGGGGAGCTGTTTTTT,CASSHLLAGANTGELFF
TRBJ1-2,TRBV29-1,NA,NA,TGCAGCGTTGGGGGGGGCGCGGGCTATGGCTACACCTTC,CSVGGGAGYGYTF
TRBJ1-5,TRBV19,NA,NA,TGTGCCAGTAGGGACTTTCCTAATCAGCCCCAGCATTTT,CASRDFPNQPQHF
TRBJ1-1,TRBV11-2,NA,NA,TGTGCCAGCAGCTTATGGGGGCGCGACGACACTGAAGCTTTCTTT,CASSLWGRDDTEAFF